This is a list of T cell receptor beta chains from one sample in a study of identifying expanded T cells in peripheral blood. TCRdb's copy holds only in-frame clones and misses some; the assay was immunoSEQ multiplex PCR. The sample contains around 70,000 clones, almost 90% of which appear only once. Sequenced material: blood. All receptors come from a person aged 18 to 75 in good health. Each CDR3 is given with its conserved first and last residue. Fields, in order: V gene, J gene, D gene, clone size, CDR3 protein, CDR3 DNA. D genes are given only for firm matches. Not every row has a clone size; where given, it reads once, few, many or a size class.

TRBV11-1	TRBJ2-2	.	.	CASSPNTGTDTGELFF	TGTGCCAGCAGCCCGAACACAGGGACGGACACCGGGGAGCTGTTTTTT
TRBV5-4	TRBJ1-2	.	many	CASSSDYYGYTF	TGTGCCAGCAGCTCGGACTACTATGGCTACACCTTC
TRBV7-2	TRBJ2-7	.	.	CASSLESRYEQYF	TGTGCCAGCAGCTTAGAATCCAGATACGAGCAGTACTTC
TRBV29-1	TRBJ2-1	TRBD2	.	CSVGLAVYNEQFF	TGCAGCGTCGGACTAGCGGTCTACAATGAGCAGTTCTTC
TRBV4-3	TRBJ2-3	.	.	CASSQGTGPKADTQYF	TGCGCCAGCAGCCAAGGGACGGGACCTAAAGCAGATACGCAGTATTTT
TRBV18	TRBJ2-3	TRBD1	.	CASSLTTTGLVDTQYF	TGTGCCAGCTCACTGACCACGACAGGGTTGGTGGATACGCAGTATTTT
TRBV2	TRBJ2-3	TRBD2	.	CASSLRGGSADTQYF	TGTGCCAGCAGCCTGCGGGGGGGATCGGCAGATACGCAGTATTTT
TRBV12-5	TRBJ2-7	TRBD2	.	CASGLILPRLAGGQSTYEQYF	TGTGCTAGTGGTTTGATCCTCCCCAGACTAGCGGGGGGGCAAAGCACCTACGAGCAGTACTTC
TRBV11-2	TRBJ2-1	TRBD1	.	CASSFGTGAYNEQFF	TGTGCCAGCAGCTTCGGGACAGGGGCCTACAATGAGCAGTTCTTC
TRBV7-2	TRBJ2-7	.	.	CASSPLHSSYEQYF	TGTGCCAGCAGTCCACTACATAGCTCCTACGAGCAGTACTTC
TRBV6-5	TRBJ2-3	TRBD2	.	CASSVSGRKENTQYF	TGTGCCAGCAGTGTAAGCGGGAGGAAGGAGAATACGCAGTATTTT
TRBV21-1	TRBJ1-1	.	.	CASSLAVGATEAFF	TGTGCCAGCAGCCTTGCGGTCGGAGCCACTGAAGCTTTCTTT
TRBV15	TRBJ1-4	.	.	CATDTGKGEKLFF	TGTGCCACCGACACAGGGAAGGGCGAAAAACTGTTTTTT
TRBV6-5	TRBJ2-5	TRBD1	.	CASSPRQGAWETQYF	TGTGCCAGCAGTCCCCGACAGGGGGCTTGGGAGACCCAGTACTTC
TRBV4-3	TRBJ2-2	TRBD1	.	CASSRGTGGWGELFF	TGCGCCAGCAGCCGAGGAACAGGGGGCTGGGGGGAGCTGTTTTTT
TRBV6-1	TRBJ2-1	.	.	CASSYLNEQFF	TGTGCCAGCAGTTACCTCAATGAGCAGTTCTTC
TRBV5-4	TRBJ2-5	TRBD1	.	CASGRQGEETQYF	TGTGCCAGCGGCAGACAGGGGGAAGAGACCCAGTACTTC
TRBV11-2	TRBJ1-6	.	.	CASSLVWGELHF	TGTGCCAGCAGCTTAGTGTGGGGGGAGCTCCACTTT
TRBV7-8	TRBJ2-1	TRBD2	.	CASSSERGNEQFF	TGTGCCAGCAGCTCGGAGCGGGGGAATGAGCAGTTCTTC
TRBV4-3	TRBJ2-3	TRBD2	.	CASSQEHPSGGRASTDTQYF	TGCGCCAGCAGCCAAGAACACCCTAGCGGGGGACGAGCTAGCACAGATACGCAGTATTTT
TRBV21-1	TRBJ1-4	.	.	CASSSRQGEDEKLFF	TGTGCCAGCAGCAGCCGACAGGGAGAAGATGAAAAACTGTTTTTT
TRBV5-5	TRBJ1-3	.	.	CASRDTGGGNTIYF	TGTGCCAGCCGAGATACGGGGGGTGGAAACACCATATATTTT
TRBV9	TRBJ2-3	.	.	CASGRDGTDTQYF	TGTGCCAGCGGCAGGGACGGCACAGATACGCAGTATTTT
TRBV4-1	TRBJ1-2	TRBD1	.	CASSPQGASYGYTF	TGCGCCAGCAGCCCCCAGGGGGCAAGCTATGGCTACACCTTC
TRBV27	TRBJ2-1	.	once	CASSLSGGSYNEQFF	TGTGCCAGCAGTTTGAGTGGGGGGTCCTACAATGAGCAGTTCTTC
TRBV4-2	TRBJ2-7	TRBD1	.	CASSSGQDAFYEQYF	TGTGCCAGCAGCTCGGGACAGGACGCCTTCTACGAGCAGTACTTC
TRBV6-5	TRBJ1-1	.	.	CASSYTTGMNTEAFF	TGTGCCAGCAGTTATACAACAGGGATGAACACTGAAGCTTTCTTT
TRBV7-9	TRBJ2-2	.	.	CASGMNGLRSTGELFF	TGTGCCAGCGGTATGAATGGGCTTAGGAGCACCGGGGAGCTGTTTTTT